This is a list of T cell receptor beta chains from one sample in a study of T cells after posttransplantation cyclophosphamide. Assay: immunoSEQ multiplex PCR; the TCRdb copy retains only in-frame clones and omits some. The table lists roughly 11,000 clones, 80% to 85% of them singletons. The sequences come from PBMCs, collected 350 to 400 days after allogeneic stem cell transplant with calcineurin inhibitor and methotrexate. These receptors were obtained from a male patient aged 30 to 40 who received an allogeneic stem cell transplant from an unrelated donor, was CMV-positive, and had acute GVHD only. Some T cells may have come from the graft donor. CDR3s include the opening cysteine and the closing phenylalanine or tryptophan. The order of the fields is V gene, clone size, CDR3 length, D gene, J gene, CDR3 DNA, CDR3 protein. The D gene is left open where the match is weak. Not all rows give a size; the values are once, few, many and, for expanded clones, a class.

>TRBV7-2|-|15|TRBD1|TRBJ1-6
TGTGCCAGCAGCTTAGGGGACAGACCTGCCTCACCCCTCCACTTT
CASSLGDRPASPLHF
>TRBV2|-|15|TRBD1|TRBJ2-2
TGTGCCAGCAGAACCGGGACAGGGTCCCCCGGGGAGCTGTTTTTT
CASRTGTGSPGELFF
>TRBV6-1|-|18|TRBD2|TRBJ2-7
TGTGCCAGCAGTGAACGTGCTAGCGGGGCTGCGAGCTCCTACGAGCAGTACTTC
CASSERASGAASSYEQYF
>TRBV5-1|few|14|TRBD2|TRBJ2-1
TGCGCCAGCAAAGTGGCGGGAGCGAACAATGAGCAGTTCTTC
CASKVAGANNEQFF
>TRBV5-1|-|13|-|TRBJ1-2
TGCGCCAGCAGGGGGACGGAGGGCCATGGCTACACCTTC
CASRGTEGHGYTF
>TRBV6-5|-|12|-|TRBJ1-2
TGTGCCAGCAGTTTACCCTCGGATGGCTACACCTTC
CASSLPSDGYTF
>TRBV6-1|-|14|-|TRBJ1-4
TGTGCCAGCAGTGAACCAGGGCTAGGTGAAAAACTGTTTTTT
CASSEPGLGEKLFF
>TRBV5-1|-|12|-|TRBJ1-2
TGCGCCAGCAGCTTGGGAGGGAATGGCTACACCTTC
CASSLGGNGYTF
>TRBV11-1|-|15|-|TRBJ2-1
TGTGCCAGCAGCTTCGGGGACACCGCTGGGGATGAGCAGTTCTTC
CASSFGDTAGDEQFF
>TRBV25-1|few|12|-|TRBJ1-1
TGTGCCAGCAGTGGGGGCCCTCGCGAAGCTTTCTTT
CASSGGPREAFF
>TRBV7-6|-|14|TRBD1|TRBJ2-5
TGTGCCAGCAGCTTGTATGGACAGGCCGGGACCCAGTACTTC
CASSLYGQAGTQYF
>TRBV6-6|-|14|TRBD1|TRBJ1-5
TGTGCCAGCAGTTACTTGACAGGGGCTCAGCCCCAGCATTTT
CASSYLTGAQPQHF
>TRBV19|-|13|-|TRBJ2-5
TGTGCTAGAGTGGTCCAGAGGGTTGAGACCCAGTACTTC
CARVVQRVETQYF
>TRBV9|-|14|-|TRBJ1-4
TGTGCCAGCAGCCACAGGGAAAGTGAAGAAAAACTGTTTTTT
CASSHRESEEKLFF
>TRBV6-1|-|16|TRBD2|TRBJ2-1
TGTGCCAGCAGTGAAATACCAGGACTAGATGCCAATGAGCAGTTCTTC
CASSEIPGLDANEQFF
>TRBV6-6|few|12|TRBD1|TRBJ1-1
TGTGCCAGCACCCGGGACAGGGGAGAGGCTTTCTTT
CASTRDRGEAFF
>TRBV7-8|-|15|TRBD1|TRBJ2-7
TGTGCCAGCAGCTTATCGGGACAGGGGGATTACGAGCAGTACTTC
CASSLSGQGDYEQYF
>TRBV7-9|-|15|TRBD1|TRBJ1-1
TGTGCCAGCAGCTTAGCGGGACAGCAGAACACTGAAGCTTTCTTT
CASSLAGQQNTEAFF
>TRBV6-1|-|14|-|TRBJ1-3
TGTGCCAGCCGAGACAGGAGCTCTGGAAACACCATATATTTT
CASRDRSSGNTIYF
>TRBV13|-|13|-|TRBJ2-5
TGTGCCAGCAGCTTATCAGGGGAAGAGACCCAGTACTTC
CASSLSGEETQYF
>TRBV27|-|14|-|TRBJ2-5
TGTGCCAGCAGTTTTCTCGGGGGGCAGGAGACCCAGTACTTC
CASSFLGGQETQYF
>TRBV6-5|-|13|-|TRBJ1-1
TGTGCCAGCAGCCTCGGAGGCATCACTGAAGCTTTCTTT
CASSLGGITEAFF
>TRBV6-1|-|14|-|TRBJ1-5
TGTGCCAGCAATCAGGCGGGTCTTAGTCAGCCCCAGCATTTT
CASNQAGLSQPQHF
>TRBV6-1|-|15|TRBD2|TRBJ2-7
TGTGCCAGCCCGGCGGGGGGACCCCAGGATTACGAGCAGTACTTC
CASPAGGPQDYEQYF
>TRBV5-1|few|13|-|TRBJ1-5
TGCGCCAGCAGGGGAGGGATGAATCAGCCCCAGCATTTT
CASRGGMNQPQHF
>TRBV27|-|15|-|TRBJ2-7
TGTGCCAGCAGTTTATCTGGTGGGGGGTACTCCGAGCAGTACTTC
CASSLSGGGYSEQYF
>TRBV27|once|14|TRBD1|TRBJ1-2
TGTGCCAGCAGTCCCGGGACAGGGCTGCGAGGCTACACCTTC
CASSPGTGLRGYTF
>TRBV19|-|17|-|TRBJ1-5
TGTGCCAGTAGTATAGCTGGGATGGGAGGGGCCCTAGGAGCCCAGCATTTT
CASSIAGMGGALGAQHF
>TRBV7-3|-|14|-|TRBJ1-1
TGTGCCAGCAGCGCCGGGACATTGAACACTGAAGCTTTCTTT
CASSAGTLNTEAFF
>TRBV13|-|15|-|TRBJ2-2
TGTGCCAGCAGCTTCCAGGGACATTACACCGGGGAGCTGTTTTTT
CASSFQGHYTGELFF
>TRBV4-1|-|17|-|TRBJ2-1
TGCGCCAGCAGCCAAGGATCGGGGGGCCTAATAAACAATGAGCAGTTCTTC
CASSQGSGGLINNEQFF
>TRBV5-6|once|15|TRBD2|TRBJ2-1
TGTGCCAGCAGCTCCGTTCGGCTAGCGGTCGATGAGCAGTTCTTC
CASSSVRLAVDEQFF
>TRBV7-3|-|13|TRBD2|TRBJ2-1
TGTGCCAGCGGTCGCGGGAGTAATAATGAGCAGTTCTTC
CASGRGSNNEQFF
>TRBV7-8|-|13|-|TRBJ2-7
TGTGCCAGCTGCCCGGACAGCACCTACGAGCAGTACTTC
CASCPDSTYEQYF
>TRBV9|-|14|-|TRBJ2-7
TGTGCCAGCAGCGTTGGCGGAATCGCCTACGAGCAGTACTTC
CASSVGGIAYEQYF
>TRBV25-1|-|18|TRBD1|TRBJ2-6
TGTGCCAGCAGTGCACATTGGGACAGGGGCTTAGGGGCCAACGTCCTGACTTTC
CASSAHWDRGLGANVLTF
>TRBV9|once|17|-|TRBJ1-2
TGTGCCAGCAGCCCCTCTTTAGGGGTCCCGTCTAGCTATGGCTACACCTTC
CASSPSLGVPSSYGYTF
>TRBV7-4|-|14|TRBD1|TRBJ2-7
TGTGCCAGCAGCTTAGACAGGGGGGACTACGAGCAGTACTTC
CASSLDRGDYEQYF
>TRBV29-1|-|13|-|TRBJ2-7
TGCAGCGGAGTTGAGGACTACCCCTACGAGCAGTACTTC
CSGVEDYPYEQYF
>TRBV7-2|-|13|-|TRBJ2-7
TGTGCCAGCAGCTTAAACCGGGGCTACGAGCAGTACTTC
CASSLNRGYEQYF
>TRBV6-5|-|14|-|TRBJ2-1
TGTGCCAGCAGTTACTTCGGCGGCGACAATGAGCAGTTCTTC
CASSYFGGDNEQFF